The 17 T cell receptor beta chains presented below share a single source sample, sequenced in a study of blood T cell repertoires in COVID-19. Clones were read by immunoSEQ multiplex PCR, and TCRdb kept only the in-frame ones, dropping some. The sample carries hundreds of thousands of clones, around 87% recorded once. Sequenced sample: peripheral blood. The receptors were gathered from a human donor in a cohort sampled during active COVID-19.

The V and J genes are TRBV3-1 (or the pseudogene TRBV3-2) and TRBJ2-7; TRBD2 aligns across 13 bases. CDR1 LGHDT and CDR2 YNNKEL come from the germline V gene (reference sequence). After removal of 3 bases from V and 2 bases from J, the junction contained 1 base not matched to a gene. The CDR3 is made up of 15 amino acids. CDR3 residues: CASSQGLAGTYEQYF. The CDR3 DNA reads TGTGCCAGCAGCCAGGGACTAGCGGGAACCTACGAGCAGTACTTC.

V usage is TRBV7-9 and J usage is TRBJ1-1; D remains ambiguous. V was pared by 7 bases and J by 6 bases, with 21 bases between. The CDR3 runs 15 residues. Germline lookup yields CDR1 SEHNR and CDR2 FQNEAQ (reference sequence). The CDR3 region has the DNA TGTGCCAGCATCCCCTCGGGGATTTTGGGCGCTGAAGCTTTCTTT. Translated: CASIPSGILGAEAFF.

The J gene is TRBJ2-5, the V gene TRBV7-9, with TRBD2 matching over 7 bases. The V and J ends lost 1 base and 1 base, in that order; junction bases with no gene match: 9. CDR3 length: 17 amino acids. Germline-derived CDR1 and CDR2 are SEHNR and FQNEAQ (reference sequence). The CDR3 bases are TGTGCCAGCAGCTTAGGGGACTATCAAGATGTCCAAGAGACCCAGTACTTC. Protein product: CASSLGDYQDVQETQYF. The full variable domain, rest sourced from reference TRBV7-9 and TRBJ2-5, is DTGVSQNPRHKITKRGQNVTFRCDPISEHNRLYWYRQTLGQGPEFLTYFQNEAQLEKSRLLSDRFSAERPKGSFSTLEIQRTEQGDSAMYLCASSLGDYQDVQETQYFGPGTRLLVL.

J is TRBJ1-4 and V is TRBV28, with D maybe TRBD1 (5 bases). Germline CDR1 MDHEN, CDR2 SYDVKM. Trimming stripped 4 bases from V and 12 bases from J, with 12 bases between. This CDR3 is 12 amino acids long. The CDR3 here is CASSYEDRELFF. The CDR3 bases are TGTGCCAGCAGTTACGAAGACAGAGAACTGTTTTTT. The full variable domain, completed using reference TRBV28 and TRBJ1-4, is DVKVTQSSRYLVKRTGEKVFLECVQDMDHENMFWYRQDPGLGLRLIYFSYDVKMKEKGDIPEGYSVSREKKERFSLILESASTNQTSMYLCASSYEDRELFFGSGTQLSVL.

The chain joins TRBV10-3 to TRBJ1-3; 8 bases fit TRBD1. Germline trimming cut 6 bases from V and 0 bases from J; bases unmatched to any gene: 1. Germline V gene sequence: CDR1 ENHRY, CDR2 SYGVKD. The CDR3 runs to 14 residues. CDR3 region: CAIRQGDSGNTIYF. The CDR3 bases are TGTGCCATCAGACAGGGGGACTCTGGAAACACCATATATTTT.

The V and J genes are TRBV18 and TRBJ1-6; TRBD1 aligns across 9 bases. Germline lookup yields CDR1 KGHSH and CDR2 LQKENI. The V segment lost 5 bases and the J segment 6 bases; nucleotides outside the gene matches: 5. The CDR3 runs 15 residues. The CDR3 here is CASSAGQGFNSPLHF. CDR3 sequence (DNA): TGTGCCAGCTCAGCGGGACAGGGATTTAATTCACCCCTCCACTTT.

The chain is built from TRBV9 and TRBJ1-3; tentative D call: TRBD1 (6 bases). Germline V lookup: CDR1 SGDLS, CDR2 YYNGEE. This CDR3 has 15 residues. V was shortened by 4 bases and J by 4 bases, with 15 bases between the two germline ends. The CDR3 spells CASSPRVGAGNTIYF. CDR3 in DNA: TGTGCCAGCAGCCCCCGGGTGGGGGCGGGAAACACCATATATTTT.

The V and J genes are TRBV6-5 and TRBJ1-3, with D hard to call. The V gene lost 10 bases and the J gene lost 3 bases, with 16 bases spanning the gap. Germline V gene lookup returns CDR1 MNHEY and CDR2 SVGAGI. The CDR3 loop spans 14 amino acids. Written as DNA, the CDR3 is TGTGCCACCTTCGCACCCAACAGTGGAAACACCATATATTTT. This translates into CATFAPNSGNTIYF.

The J gene is TRBJ2-7, the V gene TRBV5-1, with D uncertain. The CDR3 consists of 15 residues. The V end lost 3 bases, the J end lost 4 bases, and 17 bases lay between the germline ends. Germline V gene data show CDR1 as SGHRS and CDR2 as YFSETQ. Here the CDR3 DNA reads TGCGCCAGCAGCTCCTTAGATTCTGATCGGTACGAGCAGTACTTC. Its translation: CASSSLDSDRYEQYF.

V is TRBV7-3 and J is TRBJ2-6; D remains unclear. V was cut by 5 bases and J by 0 bases, with 11 bases left in between. The CDR3 has 16 amino acids. Germline V gene sequence: CDR1 SGHTA, CDR2 FQGTGA. For the CDR3, the DNA is TGTGCCAGCAGCCCTAGTGGCAGCTCTGGGGCCAACGTCCTGACTTTC. This codes for CASSPSGSSGANVLTF.

The gene calls are TRBV2 and TRBJ1-1; no reliable D call. The V gene's germline CDR1 is SNHLY and CDR2 FYNNEI. CDR3 size: 11 residues. V was pared by 4 bases and J by 11 bases, with 11 bases between. Written as DNA, the CDR3 is TGTGCCAGCAGTGTGGAGTTCCCGGCTTTCTTT. It codes for CASSVEFPAFF.

The chain joins TRBV7-8 to TRBJ2-5, with no clear D. From germline, CDR1 is SGHVS and CDR2 FQNEAQ. The CDR3 covers 16 residues. V lost 4 bases and J lost 5, with 20 bases in between. For the CDR3, the DNA is TGTGCCAGCAGCTCCGTCTTCGGTTTGTTACAGGAGACCCAGTACTTC. Translated, it gives CASSSVFGLLQETQYF.

This clone was found once. The chain's CDR3 is CASAGGVFDEKLFF. The CDR3 DNA sequence: TGTGCCAGCGCCGGCGGGGTTTTCGATGAAAAACTGTTTTTT. This chain links TRBV28 with TRBJ1-4; no clear D gene. This CDR3 spans 14 amino acids. The V end lost 8 bases, the J end lost 6 bases, and 16 bases lay between the germline ends. Germline V gives CDR1 MDHEN, CDR2 SYDVKM. Using reference TRBV28 and TRBJ1-4 for the parts outside the CDR3, the full variable domain is DVKVTQSSRYLVKRTGEKVFLECVQDMDHENMFWYRQDPGLGLRLIYFSYDVKMKEKGDIPEGYSVSREKKERFSLILESASTNQTSMYLCASAGGVFDEKLFFGSGTQLSVL.

The count of this clone is one. This sequence joins TRBV3-1 (or the pseudogene TRBV3-2) and TRBJ1-2; possible D gene TRBD1, 5 bases. Germline V gene sequence: CDR1 LGHDT, CDR2 YNNKEL (reference sequence). V was clipped by 0 bases and J by 6 bases, with 14 bases between them. This CDR3 spans 15 amino acids. This chain's CDR3 is CASSQDAAGRNGYTF. As DNA, the CDR3 is TGTGCCAGCAGCCAAGACGCCGCAGGGAGGAATGGCTACACCTTC.

V gene TRBV5-1 combines with J gene TRBJ1-3; the D is unclear. The CDR3 has 14 residues. V was clipped by 2 bases and J by 0 bases, with 6 bases between them. CDR1 is SGHRS and CDR2 is YFSETQ in the germline V gene. The CDR3 region has the DNA TGCGCCAGCAGCTTATCAATCTCTGGAAACACCATATATTTT. Translated, it gives CASSLSISGNTIYF. Full variable domain (outside the CDR3, taken from reference TRBV5-1 and TRBJ1-3): KAGVTQTPRYLIKTRGQQVTLSCSPISGHRSVSWYQQTPGQGLQFLFEYFSETQRNKGNFPGRFSGRQFSNSRSEMNVSTLELGDSALYLCASSLSISGNTIYFGEGSWLTVV.

The chain couples TRBV6-6 to TRBJ2-1; 11 bases match TRBD2. V shed 6 bases, J shed 5 bases, and the junction held 9 bases outside the gene matches. In germline, CDR1 is MNHNY, CDR2 SVGAGI (reference sequence). The CDR3 covers 16 residues. The DNA of the CDR3 is TGTGCCAGCAGACCCGGGACTAGCGGAACCCACAATGAGCAGTTCTTC. Translating it yields CASRPGTSGTHNEQFF.

This rearrangement joins TRBV28 to TRBJ2-7; no clear D. Germline V lookup: CDR1 MDHEN, CDR2 SYDVKM. V gave up 1 base and J gave up 2 bases, with 12 bases separating them. There are 15 residues in the CDR3. DNA for the CDR3: TGTGCCAGCAGTTTATCGTCAGTGGGCGCCTACGAGCAGTACTTC. This gives the protein CASSLSSVGAYEQYF.